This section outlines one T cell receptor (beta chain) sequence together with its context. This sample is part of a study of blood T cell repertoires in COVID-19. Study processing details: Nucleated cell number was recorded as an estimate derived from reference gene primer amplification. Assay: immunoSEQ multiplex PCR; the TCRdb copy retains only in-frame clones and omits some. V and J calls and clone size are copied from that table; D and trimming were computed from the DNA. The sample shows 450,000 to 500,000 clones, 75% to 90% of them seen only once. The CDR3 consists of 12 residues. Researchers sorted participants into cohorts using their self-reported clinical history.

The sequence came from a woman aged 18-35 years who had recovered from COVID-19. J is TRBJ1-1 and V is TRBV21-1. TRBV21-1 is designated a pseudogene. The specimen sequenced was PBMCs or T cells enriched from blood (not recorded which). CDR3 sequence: CACRVDYTEAFF. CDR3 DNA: TGTGCCTGCAGGGTTGACTATACTGAAGCTTTCTTT.